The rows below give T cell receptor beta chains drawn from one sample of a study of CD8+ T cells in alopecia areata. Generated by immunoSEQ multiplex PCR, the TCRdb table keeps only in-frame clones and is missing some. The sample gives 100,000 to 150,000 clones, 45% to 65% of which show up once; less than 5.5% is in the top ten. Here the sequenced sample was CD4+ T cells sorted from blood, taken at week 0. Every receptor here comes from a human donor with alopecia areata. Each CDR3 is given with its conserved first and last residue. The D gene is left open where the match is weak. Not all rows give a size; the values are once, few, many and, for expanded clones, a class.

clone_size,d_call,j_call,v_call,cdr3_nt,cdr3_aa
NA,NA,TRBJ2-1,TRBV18,TGTGCCAGCTCACCGTGGGCCAATGAGCAGTTCTTC,CASSPWANEQFF
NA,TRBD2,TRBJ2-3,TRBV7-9,TGTGCCAGCAGCTTAGCGGCCGCTAGCGGCACACATTTT,CASSLAAASGTHF
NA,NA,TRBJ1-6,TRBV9,TGTGCCAGCAGCGGAGATAATTCACCCCTCCACTTT,CASSGDNSPLHF
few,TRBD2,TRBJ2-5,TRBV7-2,TGTGCCAGCAGCCAGTCCCTCGGGGGGGCACAAGAGACCCAGTACTTC,CASSQSLGGAQETQYF
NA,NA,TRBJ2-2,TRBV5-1,TGCGCCAGCAGCTTCGGCCGCACCGGGGAGCTGTTTTTT,CASSFGRTGELFF
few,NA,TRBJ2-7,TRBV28,TGTGCCAGCAGTTTGGAGGGGTTCGAGCAGTACTTC,CASSLEGFEQYF
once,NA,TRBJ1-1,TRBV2,TGTGCCAGCAGCCCTGGGTCAGCAAACACTGAAGCTTTCTTT,CASSPGSANTEAFF
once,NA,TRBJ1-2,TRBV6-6,TGTGCCAGCAGTTCCCCCGGACTGAGTAACTATGGCTACACCTTC,CASSSPGLSNYGYTF
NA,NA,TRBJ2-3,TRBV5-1,TGCGCCAGCAGCTTGGTAGGAGGGAAAACAGATACGCAGTATTTT,CASSLVGGKTDTQYF
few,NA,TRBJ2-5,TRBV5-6,TGTGCCAGCAGCCGCCCGGTGGAGGGTTGGAAAGGAGAGACCCAGTACTTC,CASSRPVEGWKGETQYF
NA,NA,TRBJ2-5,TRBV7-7,TGTGCCAGCAGTCTTACTGGGTACCAAGAGACCCAGTACTTC,CASSLTGYQETQYF
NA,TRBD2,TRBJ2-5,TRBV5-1,TGCGCCAGCAGCTTAGCAGCTAGCGGCCAAGAGACCCAGTACTTC,CASSLAASGQETQYF
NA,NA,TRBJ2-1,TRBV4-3,TGCGCCAGCAGCCAAGAATCTTCCTTTGGCGCGGAGCAGTTCTTC,CASSQESSFGAEQFF
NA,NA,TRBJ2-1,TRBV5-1,TGCGCCAGTGCTGAACTCTCCGACAATGAGCAGTTCTTC,CASAELSDNEQFF
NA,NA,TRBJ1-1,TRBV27,TGTGCCAGCAGCTCCGATTCGATGGGGGTTGAAGCTTTCTTT,CASSSDSMGVEAFF
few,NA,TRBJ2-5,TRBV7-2,TGTGCCAGCAGCTATGGGGCAGGGTCCCCGGTCCAAGAGACCCAGTACTTC,CASSYGAGSPVQETQYF
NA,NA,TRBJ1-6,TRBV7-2,TGTGCCAGCAGCTTAGCGGCGCTTTATAATTCACCCCTCCACTTT,CASSLAALYNSPLHF
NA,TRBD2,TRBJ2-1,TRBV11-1,TGTGCCAGCAGCTTAGAAGCCGGGGGGTCATTCTTC,CASSLEAGGSFF
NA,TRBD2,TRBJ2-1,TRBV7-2,TGTGCCAGCAGCTTAGTAGCGGGGGCTTACAATGAGCAGTTCTTC,CASSLVAGAYNEQFF
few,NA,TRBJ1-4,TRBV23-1,TGCGCCAGCAGTCAACCGGACGGCCCAACTAATGAAAAACTGTTTTTT,CASSQPDGPTNEKLFF
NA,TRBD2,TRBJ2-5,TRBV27,TGTGCCAGCAGCCGTACTCCCACGGGACTAGCGGGGGTACAAGAGACCCAGTACTTC,CASSRTPTGLAGVQETQYF
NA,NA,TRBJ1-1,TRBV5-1,TGCGCCAGCAGAAACGGCGCTTTCTTT,CASRNGAFF
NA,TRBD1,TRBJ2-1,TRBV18,TGTGCCAGCTCACCGATTAACAGGGGGCGGACCTACAATGAGCAGTTCTTC,CASSPINRGRTYNEQFF
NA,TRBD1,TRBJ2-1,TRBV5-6,TGTGCCAGCAGCCCTCTCGTCCAGGGGGCAAGATACAATGAGCAGTTCTTC,CASSPLVQGARYNEQFF
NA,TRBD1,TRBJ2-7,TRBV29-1,TGCAGCGTTGAAAAGGGTGGGACAGGGGGCGGCGAGCAGTACTTC,CSVEKGGTGGGEQYF
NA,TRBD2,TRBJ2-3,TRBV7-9,TGTGCCAGCGGCAGACTAGCGACCAGCACAGATACGCAGTATTTT,CASGRLATSTDTQYF
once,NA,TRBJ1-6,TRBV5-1,TGCGCCAGCAGCGAGGGAGGCTGGACCGGGGGTTCACCCCTCCACTTT,CASSEGGWTGGSPLHF
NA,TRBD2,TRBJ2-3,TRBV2,TGTGCCAGCAGGGTACTAGCGGGAGGAGGAGATACGCAGTATTTT,CASRVLAGGGDTQYF
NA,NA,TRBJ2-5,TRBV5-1,TGCGCCAGCAGCTTGGTGGCAGGGAGAGAGACCCAGTACTTC,CASSLVAGRETQYF
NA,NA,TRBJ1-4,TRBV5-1,TGCGCCAGCAGCTTTCGGGACATCCGGAATGAAAAACTGTTTTTT,CASSFRDIRNEKLFF
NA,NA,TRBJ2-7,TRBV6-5,TGTGCCAGCAGTTTTGGAGGGCCGGGCGAGCAGTACTTC,CASSFGGPGEQYF
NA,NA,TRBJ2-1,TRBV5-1,TGCGCCAGCAGCTTGGACAGATACAATGAGCAGTTCTTC,CASSLDRYNEQFF
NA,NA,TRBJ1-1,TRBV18,TGTGCCAGCTCACCATACAGGGAGGGGAACACTGAAGCTTTCTTT,CASSPYREGNTEAFF
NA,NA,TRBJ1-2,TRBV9,TGTGCCAGCAGCGTAAATCCGACAGGACAATATGGCTACACCTTC,CASSVNPTGQYGYTF
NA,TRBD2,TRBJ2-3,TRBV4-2,TGTGCCAGCAGCCCACGCGGCGGGAGGTCAGATACGCAGTATTTT,CASSPRGGRSDTQYF
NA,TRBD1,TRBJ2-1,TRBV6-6,TGTGCCAGCAGTTCCCACAGACAGGGGACCCACAATGAGCAGTTCTTC,CASSSHRQGTHNEQFF
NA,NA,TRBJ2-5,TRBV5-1,TGCGCCAGCAGCTTGGGGTCGCGGGTGCAAGAGACCCAGTACTTC,CASSLGSRVQETQYF
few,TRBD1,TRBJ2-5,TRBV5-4,TGTGCCAGCAGCTCCGACGACAGGGAAGAGACCCAGTACTTC,CASSSDDREETQYF
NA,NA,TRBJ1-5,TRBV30,TGTGCCTGGACCGGGGGGGTTTCAGGTCAGCCCCAGCATTTT,CAWTGGVSGQPQHF
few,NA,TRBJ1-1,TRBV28,TGTGCCAGCAGTTCCCCCTCGGGACACGCTAACACTGAAGCTTTCTTT,CASSSPSGHANTEAFF
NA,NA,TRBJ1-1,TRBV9,TGTGCCAGCAGCGCCAAGACAGACGGAACTGAAGCTTTCTTT,CASSAKTDGTEAFF
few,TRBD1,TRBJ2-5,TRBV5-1,TGCGCCAGCAGCTTGGCTCTGGGGGACAGGAAGACCCAGTACTTC,CASSLALGDRKTQYF
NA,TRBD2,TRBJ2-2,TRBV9,TGTGCCAGCGCCCTAGAACTAGCGGCAGGAACCGGGGAGCTGTTTTTT,CASALELAAGTGELFF